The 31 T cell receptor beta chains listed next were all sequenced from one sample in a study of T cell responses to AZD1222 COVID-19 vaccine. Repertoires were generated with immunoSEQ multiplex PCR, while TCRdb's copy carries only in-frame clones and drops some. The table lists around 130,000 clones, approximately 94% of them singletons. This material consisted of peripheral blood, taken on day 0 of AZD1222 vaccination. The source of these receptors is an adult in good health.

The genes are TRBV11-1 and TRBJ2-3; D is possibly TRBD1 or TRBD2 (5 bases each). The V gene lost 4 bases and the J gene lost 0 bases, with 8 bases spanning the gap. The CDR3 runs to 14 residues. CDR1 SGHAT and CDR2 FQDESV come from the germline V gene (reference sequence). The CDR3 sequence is CASSWDQSTDTQYF. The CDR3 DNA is TGTGCCAGCAGCTGGGACCAGAGCACAGATACGCAGTATTTT. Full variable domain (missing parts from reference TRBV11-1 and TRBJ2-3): EAEVAQSPRYKITEKSQAVAFWCDPISGHATLYWYRQILGQGPELLVQFQDESVVDDSQLPKDRFSAERLKGVDSTLKIQPAELGDSAMYLCASSWDQSTDTQYFGPGTRLTVL.

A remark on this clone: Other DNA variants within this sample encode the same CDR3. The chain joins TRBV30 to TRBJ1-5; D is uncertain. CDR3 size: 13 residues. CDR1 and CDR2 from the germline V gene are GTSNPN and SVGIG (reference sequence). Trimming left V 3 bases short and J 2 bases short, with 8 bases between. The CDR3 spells CAWSREGNQPQHF. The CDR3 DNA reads TGTGCCTGGAGCCGGGAGGGCAATCAGCCCCAGCATTTT. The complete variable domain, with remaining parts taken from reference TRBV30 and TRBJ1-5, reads SQTIHQWPATLVQPVGSPLSLECTVEGTSNPNLYWYRQAAGRGLQLLFYSVGIGQISSEVPQNLSASRPQDRQFILSSKKLLLSDSGFYLCAWSREGNQPQHFGDGTRLSIL.

DNA of the CDR3: TGTGCCAGCAGCTTAGACCGGCCGTTAACCTACGAGCAGTACTTC. The encoded protein is CASSLDRPLTYEQYF. The chain combines TRBV7-2 with TRBJ2-7; the D is unclear. Trimming took 1 base from V and 2 from J, leaving 12 bases between them. CDR1 and CDR2 from the germline V gene are SGHTA and FQGNSA. The CDR3 runs 15 residues.

The CDR3 region has the DNA TGTGCCAGCTCACCTGGACAGGCCTCCTACAATGAGCAGTTCTTC. This codes for CASSPGQASYNEQFF. This chain connects TRBV18 to TRBJ2-1, with TRBD1 identical over 7 bases. This CDR3 spans 15 amino acids. V shed 3 bases and J 0 bases; nucleotides not matched to a gene: 2. Germline V gene lookup returns CDR1 KGHSH and CDR2 LQKENI.

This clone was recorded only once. CDR3 DNA sequence: TGTGCCAGCTCCGCTCAGGGGGCCACCTCCTACGAGCAGTACTTC. Its protein product is CASSAQGATSYEQYF. This rearrangement joins TRBV18 to TRBJ2-7, with 8 positions matching TRBD1. The CDR3 contains 15 residues. Germline loops: CDR1 KGHSH, CDR2 LQKENI. Trimming at V came to 6 bases and at J to 0 bases, leaving 7 bases not matched to a gene. Full variable domain (outside the CDR3, taken from reference TRBV18 and TRBJ2-7): NAGVMQNPRHLVRRRGQEARLRCSPMKGHSHVYWYRQLPEEGLKFMVYLQKENIIDESGMPKERFSAEFPKEGPSILRIQQVVRGDSAAYFCASSAQGATSYEQYFGPGTRLTVT.

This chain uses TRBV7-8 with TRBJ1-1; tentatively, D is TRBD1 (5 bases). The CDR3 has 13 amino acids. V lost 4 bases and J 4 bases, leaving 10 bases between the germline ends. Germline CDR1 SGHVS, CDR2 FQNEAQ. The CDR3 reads CASSSQGGTEAFF. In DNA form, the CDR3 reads TGTGCCAGCAGCTCTCAGGGAGGCACTGAAGCTTTCTTT. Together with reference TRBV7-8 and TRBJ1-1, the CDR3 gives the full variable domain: GAGVSQSPRYKVAKRGQDVALRCDPISGHVSLFWYQQALGQGPEFLTYFQNEAQLDKSGLPSDRFFAERPEGSVSTLKIQRTQQEDSAVYLCASSSQGGTEAFFGQGTRLTVV.

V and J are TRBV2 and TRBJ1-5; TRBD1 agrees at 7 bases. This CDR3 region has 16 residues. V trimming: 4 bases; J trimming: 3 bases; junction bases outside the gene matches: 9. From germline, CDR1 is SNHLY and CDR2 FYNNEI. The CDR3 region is CASSGDSTNLNQPQHF. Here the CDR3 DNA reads TGTGCCAGCAGTGGGGACAGCACGAACCTCAATCAGCCCCAGCATTTT.

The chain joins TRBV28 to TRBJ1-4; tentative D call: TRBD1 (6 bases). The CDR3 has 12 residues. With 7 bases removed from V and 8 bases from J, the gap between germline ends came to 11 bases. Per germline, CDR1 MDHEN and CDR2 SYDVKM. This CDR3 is CASTQGKEKLFF. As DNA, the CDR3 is TGTGCCAGCACTCAGGGGAAAGAAAAACTGTTTTTT.

DNA of the CDR3: TGTGCCAGCAGCGCGGGACTAGCGGCACAAGAGACCCAGTACTTC. Amino acid sequence: CASSAGLAAQETQYF. The rearrangement links TRBV9 to TRBJ2-5, with TRBD2 matching over 11 bases. Germline trimming cut 3 bases from V and 2 bases from J; bases unmatched to any gene: 3. The CDR3 spans 15 residues. Germline V lookup: CDR1 SGDLS, CDR2 YYNGEE.

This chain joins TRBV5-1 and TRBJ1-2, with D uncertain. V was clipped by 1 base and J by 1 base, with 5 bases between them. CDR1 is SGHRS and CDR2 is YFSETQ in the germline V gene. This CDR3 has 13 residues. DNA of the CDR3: TGCGCCAGCAGCTTGCACGGTAACTATGGCTACACCTTC. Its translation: CASSLHGNYGYTF.

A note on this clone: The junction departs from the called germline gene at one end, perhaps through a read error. This CDR3 reads CASTYQVGRYGYTF. The CDR3 coding sequence is TGTGCCAGCACTTACCAAGTAGGCAGATATGGCTACACCTTC. The rearrangement uses TRBV6-6 and TRBJ1-2; D is uncertain. CDR1 and CDR2 from the germline V gene are MNHNY and SVGAGI (reference sequence). The CDR3 is 14 amino acids.

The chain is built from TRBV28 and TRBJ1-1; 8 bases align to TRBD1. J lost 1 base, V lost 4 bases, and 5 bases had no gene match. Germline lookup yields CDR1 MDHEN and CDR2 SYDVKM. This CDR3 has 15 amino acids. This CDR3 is CASSSGGAGNTEAFF. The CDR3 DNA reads TGTGCCAGCAGTTCAGGGGGCGCGGGGAACACTGAAGCTTTCTTT.

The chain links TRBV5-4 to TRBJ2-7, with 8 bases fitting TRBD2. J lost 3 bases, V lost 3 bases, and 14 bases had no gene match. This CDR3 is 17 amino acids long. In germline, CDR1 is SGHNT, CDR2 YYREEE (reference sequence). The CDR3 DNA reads TGTGCCAGCAGCTCGGGGATGGGAATAGCGGGGTTCTACGAGCAGTACTTC. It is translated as CASSSGMGIAGFYEQYF. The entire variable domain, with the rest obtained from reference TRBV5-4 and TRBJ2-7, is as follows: ETGVTQSPTHLIKTRGQQVTLRCSSQSGHNTVSWYQQALGQGPQFIFQYYREEENGRGNFPPRFSGLQFPNYSSELNVNALELDDSALYLCASSSGMGIAGFYEQYFGPGTRLTVT.

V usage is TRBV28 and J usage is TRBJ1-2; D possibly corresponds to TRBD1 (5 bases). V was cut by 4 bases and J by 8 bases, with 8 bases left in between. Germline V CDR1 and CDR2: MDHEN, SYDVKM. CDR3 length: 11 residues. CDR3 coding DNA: TGTGCCAGCAGTTCAGGGAGAGGCTACACCTTC. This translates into CASSSGRGYTF.

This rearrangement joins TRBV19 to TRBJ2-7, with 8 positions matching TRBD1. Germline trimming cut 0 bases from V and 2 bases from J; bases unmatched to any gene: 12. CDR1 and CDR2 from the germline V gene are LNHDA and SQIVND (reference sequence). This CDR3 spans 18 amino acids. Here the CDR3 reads CASSIDQADRGPPYEQYF. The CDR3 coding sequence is TGTGCCAGTAGTATAGATCAGGCAGACAGGGGCCCCCCCTACGAGCAGTACTTC.

The CDR3: CASSIMDTEAFF. CDR3 nucleotide sequence: TGTGCCAGTAGTATCATGGACACTGAAGCTTTCTTT. The gene calls are TRBV19 and TRBJ1-1; the D is unclear. V was pared by 3 bases and J by 3 bases, with 5 bases between. The CDR3 runs 12 residues. Germline V gene sequence: CDR1 LNHDA, CDR2 SQIVND (reference sequence).

CDR3 nucleotides: TGTGCCAGCAGCCAGGGACAGGGGGCCTACAATGAGCAGTTCTTC. Translating it yields CASSQGQGAYNEQFF. The chain employs TRBV11-2 and TRBJ2-1, with TRBD1 identical over 11 bases. J lost 2 bases, V lost 5 bases, and 2 bases had no gene match. CDR1 and CDR2 from the germline V gene are SGHAT and FQNNGV. The CDR3 covers 15 residues.

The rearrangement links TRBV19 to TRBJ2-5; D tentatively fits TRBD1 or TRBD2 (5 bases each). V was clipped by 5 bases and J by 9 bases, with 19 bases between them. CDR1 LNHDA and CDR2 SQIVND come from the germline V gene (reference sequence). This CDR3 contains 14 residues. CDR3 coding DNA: TGTGCCAGTAGTGTTAAACACGGGGCCGAGGCCCAGTACTTC. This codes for CASSVKHGAEAQYF.

The CDR3 bases are TGTGCCAGCACCGAGCGGGAGGGAAGTGAGCAGTTCTTC. This encodes CASTEREGSEQFF. The gene calls are TRBV9 and TRBJ2-1, with TRBD2 identical over 10 bases. Germline CDR1 SGDLS, CDR2 YYNGEE. The CDR3 consists of 13 residues. J lost 9 bases, V lost 6 bases, and 6 bases had no gene match.

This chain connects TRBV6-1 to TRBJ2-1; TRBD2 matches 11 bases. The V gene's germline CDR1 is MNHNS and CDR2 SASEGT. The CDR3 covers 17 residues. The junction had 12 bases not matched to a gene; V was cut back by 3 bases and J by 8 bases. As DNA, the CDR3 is TGTGCCAGCAGTGACCGACTACTAGCGGGAGTTTTCGATGAGCAGTTCTTC. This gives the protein CASSDRLLAGVFDEQFF.

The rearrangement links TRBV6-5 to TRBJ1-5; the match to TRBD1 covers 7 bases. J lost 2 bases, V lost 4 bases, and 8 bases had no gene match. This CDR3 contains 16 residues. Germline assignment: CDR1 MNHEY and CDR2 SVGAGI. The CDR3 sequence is CASSCRQGGGNQPQHF. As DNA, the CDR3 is TGTGCCAGCAGTTGCCGACAGGGCGGGGGCAATCAGCCCCAGCATTTT.

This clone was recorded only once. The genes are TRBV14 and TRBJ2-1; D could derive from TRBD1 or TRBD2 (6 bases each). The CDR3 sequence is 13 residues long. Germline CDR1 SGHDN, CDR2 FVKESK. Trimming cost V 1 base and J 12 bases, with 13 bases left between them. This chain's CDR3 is CASSQGGGHGQFF. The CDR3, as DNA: TGTGCCAGCAGCCAAGGAGGGGGGCATGGGCAGTTCTTC.

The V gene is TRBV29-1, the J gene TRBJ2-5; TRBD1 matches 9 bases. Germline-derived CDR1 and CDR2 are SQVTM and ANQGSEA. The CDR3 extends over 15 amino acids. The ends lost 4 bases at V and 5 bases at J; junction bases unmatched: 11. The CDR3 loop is CSVVPGTGIRETQYF. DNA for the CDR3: TGCAGCGTTGTGCCCGGGACAGGGATTAGGGAGACCCAGTACTTC.

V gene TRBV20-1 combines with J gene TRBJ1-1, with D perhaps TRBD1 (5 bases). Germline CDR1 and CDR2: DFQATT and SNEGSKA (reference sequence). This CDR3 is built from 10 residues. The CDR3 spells CRGGGTEAFF. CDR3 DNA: TGCAGGGGGGGAGGGACTGAAGCTTTCTTT.

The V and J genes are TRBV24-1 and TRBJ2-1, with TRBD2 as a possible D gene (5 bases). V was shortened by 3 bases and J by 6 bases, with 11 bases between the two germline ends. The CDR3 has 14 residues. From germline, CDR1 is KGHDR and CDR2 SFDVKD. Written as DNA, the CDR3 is TGTGCCACCAGTGATACCGGACGGGGCAATGAGCAGTTCTTC. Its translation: CATSDTGRGNEQFF.

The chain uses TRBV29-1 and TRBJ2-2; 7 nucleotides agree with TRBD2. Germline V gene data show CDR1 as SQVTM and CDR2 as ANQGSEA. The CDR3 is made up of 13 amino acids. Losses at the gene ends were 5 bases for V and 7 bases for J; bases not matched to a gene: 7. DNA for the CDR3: TGCAGCGTTACCACCGGGACTATCGGGGAGCTGTTTTTT. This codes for CSVTTGTIGELFF.

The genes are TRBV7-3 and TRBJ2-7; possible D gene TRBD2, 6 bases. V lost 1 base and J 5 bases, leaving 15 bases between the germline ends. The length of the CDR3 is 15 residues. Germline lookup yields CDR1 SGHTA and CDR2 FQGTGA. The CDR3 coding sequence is TGTGCCAGCAGCTTAAACGGGAGAATGGGGGACGAGCAGTACTTC. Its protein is CASSLNGRMGDEQYF.

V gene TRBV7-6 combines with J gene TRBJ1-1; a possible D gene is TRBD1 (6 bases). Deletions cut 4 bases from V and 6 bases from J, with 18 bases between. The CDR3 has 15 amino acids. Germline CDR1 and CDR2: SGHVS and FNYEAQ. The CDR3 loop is CASSSRGSREAEAFF. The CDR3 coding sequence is TGTGCCAGCAGCTCAAGGGGGTCCCGGGAAGCTGAAGCTTTCTTT. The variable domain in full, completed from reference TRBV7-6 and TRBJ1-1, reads GAGVSQSPRYKVTKRGQDVALRCDPISGHVSLYWYRQALGQGPEFLTYFNYEAQQDKSGLPNDRFSAERPEGSISTLTIQRTEQRDSAMYRCASSSRGSREAEAFFGQGTRLTVV.

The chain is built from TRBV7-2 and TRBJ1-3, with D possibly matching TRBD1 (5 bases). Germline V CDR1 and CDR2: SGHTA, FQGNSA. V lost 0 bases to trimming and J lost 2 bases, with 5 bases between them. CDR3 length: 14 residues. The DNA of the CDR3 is TGTGCCAGCAGCTTAGCCAGGGCTGGAAACACCATATATTTT. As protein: CASSLARAGNTIYF. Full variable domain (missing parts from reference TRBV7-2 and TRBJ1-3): GAGVSQSPSNKVTEKGKDVELRCDPISGHTALYWYRQSLGQGLEFLIYFQGNSAPDKSGLPSDRFSAERTGGSVSTLTIQRTQQEDSAVYLCASSLARAGNTIYFGEGSWLTVV.

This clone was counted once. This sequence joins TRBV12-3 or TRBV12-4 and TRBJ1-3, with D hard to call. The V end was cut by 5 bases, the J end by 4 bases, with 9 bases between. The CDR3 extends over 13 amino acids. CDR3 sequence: CASSNSRGNTIYF. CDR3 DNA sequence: TGTGCCAGCAGTAACAGCAGGGGAAACACCATATATTTT.

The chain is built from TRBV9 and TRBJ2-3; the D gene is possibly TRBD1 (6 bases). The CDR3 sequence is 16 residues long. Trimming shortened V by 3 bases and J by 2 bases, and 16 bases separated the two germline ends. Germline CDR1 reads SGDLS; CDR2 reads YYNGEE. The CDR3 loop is CASSADFTGTTDTQYF. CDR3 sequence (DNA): TGTGCCAGCAGCGCAGATTTTACAGGGACCACAGATACGCAGTATTTT. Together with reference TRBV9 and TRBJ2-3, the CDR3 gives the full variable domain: DSGVTQTPKHLITATGQRVTLRCSPRSGDLSVYWYQQSLDQGLQFLIQYYNGEERAKGNILERFSAQQFPDLHSELNLSSLELGDSALYFCASSADFTGTTDTQYFGPGTRLTVL.